These 18 T cell receptor beta chains were all obtained from the same sample, sequenced in a study of blood T cells in healthy people across ages. A second PCR, run for about 6 to 12 cycles, used a sample-barcoded 5' primer plus a J-beta primer mix. TCRdb re-called the 5' RACE reads through MiXCR, storing one row per CDR3 protein. Among fewer than 2 million distinct CDR3 sequences listed, about two fifths were seen once. The specimen sequenced was blood. The receptors shown here come from a human donor in good health.

The chain links TRBV9 to TRBJ2-6; the D gene is possibly TRBD2 (6 bases). This CDR3 is 14 amino acids long. Trimming cost V 7 bases and J 0 bases, with 8 bases left between them. CDR1 and CDR2 from the germline V gene are SGDLS and YYNGEE. The CDR3 loop reads CASAEGSGANVLTF. Here the CDR3 DNA reads TGTGCCAGCGCGGAGGGCTCTGGGGCCAACGTCCTGACTTTC. Full variable domain (outside the CDR3, taken from reference TRBV9 and TRBJ2-6): DSGVTQTPKHLITATGQRVTLRCSPRSGDLSVYWYQQSLDQGLQFLIQYYNGEERAKGNILERFSAQQFPDLHSELNLSSLELGDSALYFCASAEGSGANVLTFGAGSRLTVL.

The chain recombines TRBV4-1 with TRBJ2-7; no firm D call. This CDR3 contains 14 residues. Germline CDR1 and CDR2: MGHRA and YSYEKL. Trimming removed 2 bases at V and 2 bases at J, with 10 bases between. DNA of the CDR3: TGCGCCAGCAGCCAATCCATAGTAGCCTACGAGCAGTACTTC. Amino acids: CASSQSIVAYEQYF.

The rearrangement links TRBV4-1 to TRBJ2-1, with TRBD2 as a possible D gene (6 bases). Germline CDR1 and CDR2: MGHRA and YSYEKL. The length of the CDR3 is 16 residues. Between the trimmed V and J ends, which lost 6 bases and 9 bases, there was a span of 24 bases. CDR3 nucleotides: TGCGCCAGCAGTCGAAGCGGAGGGTCCCTTGAGGGTGAGCAGTTCTTC. It translates to CASSRSGGSLEGEQFF.

The chain combines TRBV20-1 with TRBJ1-2; 9 nucleotides match TRBD1. The V gene end was trimmed by 4 bases and the J gene end by 5 bases; junction bases not matched to a gene: 5. CDR1 and CDR2 (germline): DFQATT, SNEGSKA (reference sequence). This CDR3 contains 13 residues. CDR3 DNA sequence: TGCAGTGCTACCTGGACAGGGGAATATGGCTACACCTTC. Residues: CSATWTGEYGYTF.

This clonotype was observed at least ten times. V usage is TRBV9 and J usage is TRBJ1-2, with D unclear. Germline V gene sequence: CDR1 SGDLS, CDR2 YYNGEE. The CDR3 loop spans 11 amino acids. The V and J ends lost 5 bases and 3 bases respectively, with 5 bases between them. CDR3 sequence (DNA): TGTGCCAGCAGGACCGACTATGGCTACACCTTC. Translated: CASRTDYGYTF.

The CDR3 DNA is TGCAGTGCCCGATCATTACGGGGCAGGAGTCGAGAGACCCAGTACTTC. Amino acid sequence: CSARSLRGRSRETQYF. This chain uses TRBV20-1 with TRBJ2-5, with D possibly being TRBD1 or TRBD2 (5 bases each). Between the trimmed V and J ends, which lost 6 bases and 4 bases, there was a span of 24 bases. CDR1 and CDR2 (germline): DFQATT, SNEGSKA (reference sequence). This CDR3 comprises 16 residues.

The sample holds a few counts of this clonotype. The gene calls are TRBV20-1 and TRBJ1-1, with D tentatively TRBD1 (6 bases). There are 15 residues in the CDR3. Deletions cut 6 bases from V and 5 bases from J, with 22 bases between. Germline lookup yields CDR1 DFQATT and CDR2 SNEGSKA (reference sequence). CDR3 residues: CSATRIQGRWTEAFF. The CDR3 nucleotides read TGCAGTGCAACCCGCATACAGGGAAGGTGGACTGAAGCTTTCTTT.

This clonotype occurred a few times. The rearrangement links TRBV4-1 to TRBJ2-1; 7 bases align to TRBD2. The trim removed 3 bases at V and 0 bases at J, leaving 5 bases unmatched. Germline CDR1 and CDR2: MGHRA and YSYEKL. The CDR3 is 16 residues long. The CDR3 loop reads CASSQDSSGSYNEQFF. The DNA for the CDR3 is TGCGCCAGCAGCCAGGATTCTAGCGGCTCCTACAATGAGCAGTTCTTC.

This clonotype was counted between two and nine times. The chain carries TRBV20-1 and TRBJ2-7, with D uncertain. Trimming took 7 bases from V and 7 from J, leaving 14 bases between them. The germline gives CDR1 DFQATT, CDR2 SNEGSKA (reference sequence). The CDR3 sequence is 11 residues long. The CDR3 nucleotides read TGCAGTGTCGCTATTCCCCGGGAGCAGTACTTC. Protein product: CSVAIPREQYF.

This chain uses TRBV25-1 with TRBJ1-2, with D possibly TRBD1 on 5 matching bases. Trimming pared 9 bases from V and 4 bases from J, leaving 18 bases between. CDR1 is MGHDK, CDR2 SYGVNS, per germline. The CDR3 is 14 amino acids. The CDR3 reads CASIFPRRGYGYTF. The CDR3 DNA is TGTGCCAGTATCTTTCCCCGGAGGGGCTATGGCTACACCTTC.

This clonotype turned up a few times. The rearrangement joins TRBV11-1 to TRBJ2-1; D may be TRBD2 (7 bases). Per the germline V gene, CDR1 is SGHAT and CDR2 is FQDESV (reference sequence). Trimming took off 2 bases at V and 5 bases at J, with 13 bases between the two ends. The CDR3 runs to 15 residues. The CDR3 protein is CASSLMGGRNNEQFF. For the CDR3, the DNA is TGTGCCAGCAGCTTAATGGGGGGGCGAAACAATGAGCAGTTCTTC.

V gene TRBV10-3 combines with J gene TRBJ2-1; TRBD2 matches at 9 bases. Germline V CDR1 and CDR2: ENHRY, SYGVKD. The CDR3 runs 16 residues. Trimming took 2 bases from V and 8 from J; bases not matched to a gene: 10. CDR3 sequence reads: CAISEPEGLAKYEQFF. The DNA of the CDR3 is TGTGCCATCAGTGAGCCGGAGGGACTAGCTAAATATGAGCAGTTCTTC.

The rearrangement links TRBV13 to TRBJ2-7; a possible D gene is TRBD2 (6 bases). Germline CDR1 reads PRHDT; CDR2 reads FYEKMQ (reference sequence). Trimming cost V 0 bases and J 0 bases, with 15 bases left between them. The CDR3 is made up of 17 amino acids. As DNA, the CDR3 is TGTGCCAGCAGCTTAGGGGGCGGGGCAAGTCGCTCCTACGAGCAGTACTTC. The encoded protein is CASSLGGGASRSYEQYF.

This clonotype has only a few counts. The gene calls are TRBV12-5 and TRBJ2-1, with TRBD2 as a possible D gene (6 bases). CDR3 length: 15 residues. V shed 4 bases and J shed 7 bases, with 17 bases lying between them. Germline V gene sequence: CDR1 LGHNT, CDR2 FRNRAP. CDR3 sequence reads: CASGWGTQLRNEQFF. The CDR3 DNA reads TGTGCTAGTGGTTGGGGGACTCAGCTAAGGAATGAGCAGTTCTTC.

Only a few counts were recorded for this clonotype. The chain couples TRBV7-2 to TRBJ2-3; TRBD2 aligns across 8 bases. The J segment lost 5 bases and the V segment lost 5 bases, leaving 12 bases of the junction unmatched. The CDR3 spans 16 residues. Germline CDR1 and CDR2: SGHTA and FQGNSA. CDR3 in DNA: TGTGCCAGCAGCCTACTCGGAGCGGGGGTGAAAGATACGCAGTATTTT. Protein product: CASSLLGAGVKDTQYF.

This clonotype was recorded once. Here the CDR3 reads CASSLGKGLDGYTF. The CDR3 DNA is TGTGCCAGCAGCTTAGGGAAGGGGCTGGATGGCTACACCTTC. This rearrangement joins TRBV7-2 to TRBJ1-2; tentatively, D is TRBD1 (5 bases). Trimming removed 1 base from V and 6 bases from J, with 12 bases in between. The CDR3 runs to 14 residues. Germline CDR1 is SGHTA and CDR2 is FQGNSA. Together with reference TRBV7-2 and TRBJ1-2, the CDR3 gives the full variable domain: GAGVSQSPSNKVTEKGKDVELRCDPISGHTALYWYRQSLGQGLEFLIYFQGNSAPDKSGLPSDRFSAERTGGSVSTLTIQRTQQEDSAVYLCASSLGKGLDGYTFGSGTRLTVV.

Note on this clonotype: This could be a read error, since a much larger clone is one nucleotide away. The chain recombines TRBV7-9 with TRBJ2-6; D gene uncertain. The CDR3 length is 15 residues. The germline gives CDR1 SEHNR, CDR2 FQNEAQ (reference sequence). CDR3 in DNA: TGTGCCAGCAGCTCCCAGGTGGCTGGGACCAACGTCCTGACTTTC. The encoded protein is CASSSQVAGTNVLTF.

In DNA, the CDR3 is TGTGCCAGCAGCTCCTTGCAAGTACCTTACGAGCAGTACTTC. This gives the protein CASSSLQVPYEQYF. The chain joins TRBV11-2 to TRBJ2-5, with no clear D. Gene TRBJ2-7 matches the end of the DNA better, so the J call may be wrong. Germline V gene sequence: CDR1 SGHAT, CDR2 FQNNGV. The CDR3 consists of 14 residues.